This note documents a single T cell receptor (beta chain) sequence. The antigen is not known. The same CDR3 arises from other DNA sequences in this sample as well. The data were obtained in a study of shared clonotypes between healthy human individuals. Measured with immunoSEQ multiplex PCR; TCRdb has only the in-frame clones, and not every one. The table lists roughly 700,000 clones, 74% of them singletons. Study observations and caveats: Rarefaction indicated that sorted-subset sequencing remained incomplete although depth was large. Naive subsets typically showed greater estimated richness than memory subsets.

A CD45RA+ naive subset and a CD45RA-negative memory subset were split from CD4+ cells. The sample taken for sequencing was memory CD4+ T cells sorted from blood. As to subset: CD45RA-negative fraction. This clonotype originated in a woman in her 30s in good health.

Here the CDR3 reads CASRGLAGVYEQYF. The CDR3 DNA sequence: TGTGCCAGCAGAGGACTAGCGGGAGTCTACGAGCAGTACTTC. The chain joins TRBV28 to TRBJ2-7; 13 bases fit TRBD2. Germline loops: CDR1 MDHEN, CDR2 SYDVKM. CDR3 length: 14 amino acids. V was pared by 6 bases and J by 3 bases, with 2 bases of the junction left unmatched.